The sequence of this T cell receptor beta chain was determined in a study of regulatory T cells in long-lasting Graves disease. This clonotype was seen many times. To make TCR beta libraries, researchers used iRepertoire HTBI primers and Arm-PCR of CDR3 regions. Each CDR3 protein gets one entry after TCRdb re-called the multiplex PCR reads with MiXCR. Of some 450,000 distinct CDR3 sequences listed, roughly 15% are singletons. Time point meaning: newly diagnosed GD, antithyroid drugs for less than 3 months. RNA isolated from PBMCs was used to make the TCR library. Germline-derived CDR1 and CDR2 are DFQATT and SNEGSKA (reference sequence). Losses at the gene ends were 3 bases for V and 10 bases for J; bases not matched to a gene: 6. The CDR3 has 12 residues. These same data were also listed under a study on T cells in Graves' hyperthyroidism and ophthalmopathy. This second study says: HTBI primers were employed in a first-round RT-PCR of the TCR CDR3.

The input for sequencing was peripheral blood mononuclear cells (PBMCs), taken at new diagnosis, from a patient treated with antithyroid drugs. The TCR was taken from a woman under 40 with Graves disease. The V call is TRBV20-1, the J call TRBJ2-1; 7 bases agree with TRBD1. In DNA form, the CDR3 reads TGCAGTGCTAGGGGACAGTCGACCGAGCAGTTCTTC. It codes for CSARGQSTEQFF.